These 15 T cell receptor beta chains were sequenced from one sample in a study of T cell repertoires in cytomegalovirus infection. Their antigens remain unidentified. TCRdb re-called the reads through MiXCR, storing one row per CDR3 protein. The profile shows 230,000 or so distinct CDR3 sequences, 35% to 45% of them singletons. Sequenced material: CD8+ T cells from cultured PBMCs, taken from culture after CMV antigen stimulation. The receptors here all came from a human donor in good health (CMV status not recorded). Some clones in this sample may be carry-over from other donors' samples.

V usage is TRBV24-1 and J usage is TRBJ2-2; maybe TRBD1 (6 bases). Germline V lookup: CDR1 KGHDR, CDR2 SFDVKD. This CDR3 is 15 amino acids long. V was cut by 4 bases and J by 1 base, with 9 bases left in between. DNA for the CDR3: TGTGCCACCAGTGAGTCGACAGGGAACACCGGGGAGCTGTTTTTT. Encoded protein: CATSESTGNTGELFF.

This clonotype was recorded a few times. The V and J genes are TRBV6-1 and TRBJ1-5; D not certain. Per germline, CDR1 MNHNS and CDR2 SASEGT. This CDR3 region has 15 residues. V lost 4 bases and J lost 4, with 14 bases in between. The CDR3 DNA reads as TGTGCCAGCAGTGTGGGCGGGCCCATTAATCAGCCCCAGCATTTT. It translates to CASSVGGPINQPQHF.

In this sample, this clonotype turned up many times. The chain uses TRBV7-3 and TRBJ1-1; D might be TRBD1 (5 bases). The CDR3 extends over 14 amino acids. Trimming took 3 bases from V and 2 from J, leaving 10 bases between them. Germline CDR1 reads SGHTA; CDR2 reads FQGTGA. The CDR3 loop reads CASSLTASNTEAFF. CDR3 DNA: TGTGCCAGCAGCTTGACAGCTAGTAACACTGAAGCTTTCTTT.

The DNA for the CDR3 is TGCAGTGCTAGACCCGGGACTAGCGCCAACAATGAGCAGTTCTTC. The encoded protein is CSARPGTSANNEQFF. J is TRBJ2-1 and V is TRBV20-1; 10 bases are shared with TRBD2. Germline V gene sequence: CDR1 DFQATT, CDR2 SNEGSKA (reference sequence). CDR3 length: 15 amino acids. The J segment lost 5 bases and the V segment lost 2 bases, leaving 6 bases of the junction unmatched.

The rearrangement uses TRBV10-3 and TRBJ2-1; 7 positions match TRBD2. J lost 4 bases, V lost 9 bases, and 12 bases had no gene match. Germline loops: CDR1 ENHRY, CDR2 SYGVKD. This CDR3 is built from 15 residues. CDR3 nucleotide sequence: TGTGCCATAAGCCTTAGCGGGTTTCGTTACAATGAGCAGTTCTTC. Its translation: CAISLSGFRYNEQFF.

This clonotype turned up a few times. DNA of the CDR3: TGTGCCAGTAGTCCTCCGGGAATCGGGGGCTACAATGAGCAGTTCTTC. Protein sequence: CASSPPGIGGYNEQFF. The J gene is TRBJ2-1, the V gene TRBV19; possibly TRBD2 for D (6 bases). The CDR3 runs 16 residues. Germline values: CDR1 LNHDA, CDR2 SQIVND (reference sequence). Trimming cost V 5 bases and J 3 bases, with 17 bases left between them. The full variable domain, completed using reference TRBV19 and TRBJ2-1, is DGGITQSPKYLFRKEGQNVTLSCEQNLNHDAMYWYRQDPGQGLRLIYYSQIVNDFQKGDIAEGYSVSREKKESFPLTVTSAQKNPTAFYLCASSPPGIGGYNEQFFGPGTRLTVL.

This chain links TRBV7-9 with TRBJ2-1, with TRBD1 matching 8 bases. V lost 8 bases and J lost 9; bases outside the gene matches: 6. This CDR3 is built from 12 residues. Germline values: CDR1 SEHNR, CDR2 FQNEAQ (reference sequence). The chain's CDR3 is CASGQGRVEQFF. Written as DNA, the CDR3 is TGTGCCAGCGGACAGGGTCGGGTTGAGCAGTTCTTC.

Many counts were recorded for this clonotype. The rearrangement uses TRBV7-2 and TRBJ2-7; tentative D call: TRBD1 (5 bases). V was trimmed by 1 base and J by 2 bases, leaving 15 bases between them. The CDR3 extends over 16 amino acids. Germline V lookup: CDR1 SGHTA, CDR2 FQGNSA. In nucleotides, the CDR3 is TGTGCCAGCAGCTTAGATGTATCCAGGGTCGCCTACGAGCAGTACTTC. Translating gives CASSLDVSRVAYEQYF. The whole variable domain, remainder taken from reference TRBV7-2 and TRBJ2-7, is GAGVSQSPSNKVTEKGKDVELRCDPISGHTALYWYRQSLGQGLEFLIYFQGNSAPDKSGLPSDRFSAERTGGSVSTLTIQRTQQEDSAVYLCASSLDVSRVAYEQYFGPGTRLTVT.

The chain is built from TRBV15 and TRBJ2-6; the D is unclear. Trimming shortened V by 1 base and J by 4 bases, and 8 bases separated the two germline ends. Germline assignment: CDR1 LNHNV and CDR2 YYDKDF (reference sequence). There are 15 residues in the CDR3. CDR3: CATSRVRTGANVLTF. The CDR3 region has the DNA TGTGCCACCAGCAGAGTCAGGACCGGGGCCAACGTCCTGACTTTC.

The chain links TRBV7-2 to TRBJ2-5; 14 bases are shared with TRBD2. CDR1 and CDR2 from the germline V gene are SGHTA and FQGNSA. With V trimmed by 7 bases and J by 1 base, 5 bases remained unmatched. CDR3 length equals 16 residues. The CDR3 is CASNIGLAGGQETQYF. The CDR3 nucleotides read TGTGCCAGCAACATTGGACTAGCGGGGGGCCAAGAGACCCAGTACTTC.

The V call is TRBV9, the J call TRBJ2-6, with TRBD1 identical over 12 bases. V lost 2 bases to trimming and J lost 4 bases; unmatched junction nucleotides: 10. The CDR3 totals 19 residues. Germline loops: CDR1 SGDLS, CDR2 YYNGEE. CDR3 sequence (DNA): TGTGCCAGCAGCGTGCCCTCGGGACAGGGGGCAAGAGGGGCCAACGTCCTGACTTTC. Its protein is CASSVPSGQGARGANVLTF.

This clonotype was detected only a few times. The chain couples TRBV7-6 to TRBJ2-3; 7 nucleotides line up with TRBD2. The CDR3 is 14 residues long. J was trimmed by 3 bases and V by 2 bases; bases with no gene match: 2. Germline V CDR1 and CDR2: SGHVS, FNYEAQ. CDR3 region: CASSLRAGTDTQYF. Written as DNA, the CDR3 is TGTGCCAGCAGCTTAAGAGCGGGGACAGATACGCAGTATTTT.

The chain combines TRBV5-4 with TRBJ2-3, with 9 nucleotides matching TRBD2. Germline CDR1 and CDR2: SGHNT and YYREEE (reference sequence). The CDR3 runs 13 residues. Trimming at V came to 2 bases and at J to 5 bases, leaving 0 bases not matched to a gene. The CDR3 protein is CASSLLAGDTQYF. The DNA for the CDR3 is TGTGCCAGCAGCTTACTAGCGGGAGATACGCAGTATTTT.

J is TRBJ2-3 and V is TRBV29-1, with D unclear. V was shortened by 0 bases and J by 0 bases, with 22 bases between the two germline ends. The CDR3 has 19 residues. Per germline, CDR1 SQVTM and CDR2 ANQGSEA. Here the CDR3 DNA reads TGCAGCGTTGAAGATCTGGGCCAGCGCAGCGAGTCTAGCACAGATACGCAGTATTTT. This sequence encodes CSVEDLGQRSESSTDTQYF.

The chain couples TRBV7-9 to TRBJ2-3, with TRBD2 identical over 9 bases. CDR1 is SEHNR and CDR2 is FQNEAQ in the germline V gene (reference sequence). Germline trimming cut 5 bases from V and 5 bases from J; bases unmatched to any gene: 11. CDR3 length: 16 amino acids. The DNA for the CDR3 is TGTGCCAGCAGCCCTCCGGGAGCGGGGGGAGGAGATACGCAGTATTTT. This translates into CASSPPGAGGGDTQYF.